This T cell receptor (beta chain) was sequenced during a study of human T cells and chemical hapten exposure. CDR1 is SGDLS and CDR2 is YYNGEE in the germline V gene. CDR3 length: 15 residues. V was trimmed by 0 bases and J by 9 bases, leaving 16 bases between them. As for time point: patch test 1, 2 weeks after DPC sensitization. Sample treatment: therapeutic diphenylcyclopropenone sensitization with weekly scalp DPC. TCRdb reprocessed the RACE reads via MiXCR and lists one record per CDR3 protein. The sample lists 100,000 or so distinct CDR3 sequences; about 11% were seen once. This sequence joins TRBV9 and TRBJ2-1, with D possibly matching TRBD2 (6 bases). The TCR originated in a woman between 40 and 50 years old with alopecia areata. Some clones in this sample may be carry-over from other donors' samples. The sample was whole blood, taken in connection with sensitization to the hapten diphenylcyclopropenone (DPC). The CDR3 DNA sequence: TGTGCCAGCAGCGTAGAGGGGAGACGTAGCGGTGAGCAGTTCTTC. As protein: CASSVEGRRSGEQFF.